Listed below are T cell receptor beta chains from one sample, sequenced in a study of blood T cells in healthy people across ages. TCRdb re-analysed the 5' RACE reads in MiXCR, keeping a single row per CDR3 protein. The sample holds under 1,000,000 distinct CDR3 sequences; around 50% are singletons and the top ten take roughly 20%. The specimen was blood. These TCRs come from a man of 80 years or more in good health. Each CDR3 is given without its conserved first and last residue. D genes are given only for firm matches.

d_gene,v_gene,j_gene,CDR3aa
.,TRBV12-3/TRBV12-4,TRBJ1-4,ASSGQITNEKLF
TRBD1,TRBV10-3,TRBJ2-3,AIRRQGVTDTQY
.,TRBV28,TRBJ1-1,ASSVPDTSMNTEAF
.,TRBV3-1,TRBJ2-7,ASSPTTGSYEQY
TRBD2,TRBV20-1,TRBJ2-7,SAPRASGSYEQY
.,TRBV12-3/TRBV12-4,TRBJ2-7,ASSLADPYEQY
TRBD2,TRBV6-5,TRBJ2-5,ASSYLTSGVGTEQY
TRBD2,TRBV5-4,TRBJ2-1,ASSFRTSDNNEQF
TRBD1,TRBV5-8,TRBJ1-1,ASSRGTGIMNTEAF
.,TRBV5-1,TRBJ2-5,ASSLDPLAAGGETQY
TRBD2,TRBV3-1,TRBJ2-3,ASSRDYGLAGDTQY
.,TRBV4-2,TRBJ2-5,ASSRLGQETQY
.,TRBV12-3/TRBV12-4,TRBJ1-4,ASNPGGAGSNEKLF
.,TRBV20-1,TRBJ2-7,SASRGRLVYEQY
TRBD2,TRBV7-7,TRBJ2-2,ASSTGLAGRTGELF
.,TRBV6-2/TRBV6-3,TRBJ2-7,ATRLDTTPHYEQY
.,TRBV6-2/TRBV6-3,TRBJ2-7,ASKNRGWDNEQY
.,TRBV3-1,TRBJ2-1,ASSPRGDLYNEQF
.,TRBV7-2,TRBJ2-7,ASSQGADLYEQY
.,TRBV15,TRBJ2-5,ATSSPEYQETQY
TRBD2,TRBV3-1,.,ASSQETGLAGGETQF
.,TRBV24-1,TRBJ2-7,ATSRAGNYEQY
.,TRBV3-1,TRBJ2-1,ASSRDGSYNEQF
.,TRBV29-1,TRBJ2-7,SVAQGTYEQY
TRBD2,TRBV6-7,TRBJ2-1,ASSYEVDFQRGLNEQF
TRBD1,TRBV12-5,TRBJ2-3,ASGVTGGADTQY
.,TRBV10-3,TRBJ2-2,AISESDMRTGELF
TRBD2,TRBV5-1,TRBJ2-1,ASSLVPVPGLAGRDEQF
.,TRBV13,TRBJ2-1,ASSPLARADNEQF
TRBD1,TRBV5-1,TRBJ2-7,ASTPITGQVYEQY
TRBD2,TRBV4-2,TRBJ2-7,ASSQELAGGTPYEQY
TRBD2,TRBV12-3/TRBV12-4,TRBJ2-5,ASSLHHGTSGQETQY
TRBD1,TRBV28,TRBJ2-7,ASSFPGQRVHEQY
TRBD1,TRBV6-6,TRBJ2-2,ASSYSQGANTGELF
.,TRBV5-8,.,ASSPLPGPGYEQY
TRBD1,TRBV20-1,TRBJ1-2,SARGGQGINYGYT
TRBD1,TRBV12-3/TRBV12-4,TRBJ1-5,ASSLQGGAQPQH
.,TRBV10-3,TRBJ2-3,AISEGGGTDTQY
TRBD1,TRBV7-9,TRBJ1-2,ASSSGPGTGDYGYT
TRBD1,TRBV20-1,TRBJ1-5,SAQDRVKRAQH
.,TRBV18,TRBJ2-5,ASSNYQETQY
TRBD2,TRBV10-3,TRBJ2-7,ATSREGLNEQY
TRBD2,TRBV6-5,TRBJ2-3,ASSYSRLAGRDTQY
.,TRBV7-2,TRBJ2-5,ASSPETRWGQETQY